The source of this T cell receptor beta chain is a study of identical twins. Notes on the study in general: Where out-of-frame alpha sequences were twin-shared, they showed excess low generation probability.

Germline CDR1 reads SGHTA; CDR2 reads FQGNSA. This CDR3 has 16 amino acids. Trimming took 2 bases from V and 1 from J; bases not matched to a gene: 2. This clonotype came up many times. The antigen is not known. A universal primer binding site was introduced by template switching. The final cDNA contained unique molecular identifiers. TCRdb ran MiXCR on the 5' RACE reads and lists one entry per CDR3 protein. The table lists 460,000 or so distinct CDR3 sequences, 14% of them singletons. These data were also reused for a study on yellow fever vaccine responses in identical twins. From that second work: Twins reportedly appeared to share part of their vaccine T cell response while keeping part individual.

V usage is TRBV7-2 and J usage is TRBJ2-2; 9 bases agree with TRBD2. Sequencing was carried out using CD4+ T cells sorted from blood. This TCR derives from a woman aged 18-29 years in good health. CDR3 region: CASSLRLAENTGELFF. In nucleotides, the CDR3 is TGTGCCAGCAGCTTACGACTAGCGGAGAACACCGGGGAGCTGTTTTTT.